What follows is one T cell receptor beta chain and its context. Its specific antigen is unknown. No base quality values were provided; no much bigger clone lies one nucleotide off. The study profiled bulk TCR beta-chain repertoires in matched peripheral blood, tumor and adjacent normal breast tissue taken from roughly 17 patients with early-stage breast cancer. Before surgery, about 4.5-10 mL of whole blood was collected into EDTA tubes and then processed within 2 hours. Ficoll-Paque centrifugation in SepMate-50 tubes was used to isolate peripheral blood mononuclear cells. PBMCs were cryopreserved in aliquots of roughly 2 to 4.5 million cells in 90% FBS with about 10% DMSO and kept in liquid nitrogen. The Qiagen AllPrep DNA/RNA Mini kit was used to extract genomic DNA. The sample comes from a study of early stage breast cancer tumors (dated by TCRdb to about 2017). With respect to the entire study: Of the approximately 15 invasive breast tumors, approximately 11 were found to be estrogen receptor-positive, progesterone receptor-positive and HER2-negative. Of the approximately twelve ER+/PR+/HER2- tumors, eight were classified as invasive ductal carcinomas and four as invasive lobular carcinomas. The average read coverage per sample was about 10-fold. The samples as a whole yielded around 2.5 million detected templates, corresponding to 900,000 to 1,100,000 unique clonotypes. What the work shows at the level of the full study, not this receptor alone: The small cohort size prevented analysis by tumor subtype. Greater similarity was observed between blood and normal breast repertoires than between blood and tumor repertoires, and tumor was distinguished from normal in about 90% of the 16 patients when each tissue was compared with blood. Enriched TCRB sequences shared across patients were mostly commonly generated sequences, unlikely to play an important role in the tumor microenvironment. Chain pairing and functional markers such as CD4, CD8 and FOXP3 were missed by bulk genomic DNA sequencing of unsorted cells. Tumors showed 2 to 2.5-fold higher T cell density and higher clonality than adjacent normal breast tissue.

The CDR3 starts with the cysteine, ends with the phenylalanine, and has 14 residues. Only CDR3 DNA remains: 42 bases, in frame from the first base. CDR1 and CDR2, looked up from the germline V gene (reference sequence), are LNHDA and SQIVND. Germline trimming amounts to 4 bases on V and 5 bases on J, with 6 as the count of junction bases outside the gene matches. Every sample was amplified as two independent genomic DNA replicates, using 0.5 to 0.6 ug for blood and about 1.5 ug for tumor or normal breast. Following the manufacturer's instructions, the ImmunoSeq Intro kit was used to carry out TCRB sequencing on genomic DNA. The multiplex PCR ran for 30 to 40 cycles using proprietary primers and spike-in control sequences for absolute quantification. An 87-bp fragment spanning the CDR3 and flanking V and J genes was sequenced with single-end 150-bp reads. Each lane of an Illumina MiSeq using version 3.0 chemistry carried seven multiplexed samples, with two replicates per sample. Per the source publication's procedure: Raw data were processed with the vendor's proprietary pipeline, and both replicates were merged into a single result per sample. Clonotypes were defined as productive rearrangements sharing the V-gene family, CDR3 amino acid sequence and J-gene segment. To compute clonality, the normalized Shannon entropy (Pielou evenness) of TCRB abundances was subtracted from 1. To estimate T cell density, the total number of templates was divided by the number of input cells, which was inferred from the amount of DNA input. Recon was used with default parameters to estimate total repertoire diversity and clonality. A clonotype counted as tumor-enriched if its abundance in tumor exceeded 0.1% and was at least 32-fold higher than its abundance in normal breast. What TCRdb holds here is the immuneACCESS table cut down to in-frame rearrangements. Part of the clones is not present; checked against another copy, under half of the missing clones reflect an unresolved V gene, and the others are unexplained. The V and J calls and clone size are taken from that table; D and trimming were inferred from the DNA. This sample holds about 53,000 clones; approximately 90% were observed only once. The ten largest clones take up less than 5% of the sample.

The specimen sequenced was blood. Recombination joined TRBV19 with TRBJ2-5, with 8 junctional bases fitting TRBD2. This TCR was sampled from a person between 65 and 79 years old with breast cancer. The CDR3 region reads CASSKGAGAETQYF. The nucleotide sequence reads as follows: TGTGCCAGTAGTAAGGGAGCGGGGGCGGAGACCCAGTACTTC.